The 16 T cell receptor beta chains below all came from one sample that was sequenced in a study of shared clonotypes between healthy human individuals. Some clones are missing from TCRdb's copy, which holds only in-frame ones; the method was immunoSEQ multiplex PCR. Here the sample spans millions of clones, 85% to 95% being singletons. Sequencing used naive CD4+ T cells from PBMCs. Subset in this sample: CD45RA+ positively selected. These receptors were taken from a man between 18 and 29 years old in good health. Some clones in this sample may be carry-over from other donors' samples.

This sequence joins TRBV15 and TRBJ2-7, with D possibly matching TRBD1 (6 bases). Germline lookup yields CDR1 LNHNV and CDR2 YYDKDF (reference sequence). There are 15 residues in the CDR3. V was clipped by 1 base and J by 1 base, with 11 bases between them. CDR3 in DNA: TGTGCCACCAGCAGAGGAACTAGGGGGTCCTACGAGCAGTACTTC. It encodes CATSRGTRGSYEQYF. The full variable domain, its missing parts supplied by reference TRBV15 and TRBJ2-7, is DAMVIQNPRYQVTQFGKPVTLSCSQTLNHNVMYWYQQKSSQAPKLLFHYYDKDFNNEADTPDNFQSRRPNTSFCFLDIRSPGLGDTAMYLCATSRGTRGSYEQYFGPGTRLTVT.

The chain employs TRBV5-1 and TRBJ1-1, with 8 bases fitting TRBD1. This CDR3 has 17 amino acids. CDR1 and CDR2 (germline): SGHRS, YFSETQ. V lost 2 bases and J lost 0; bases outside the gene matches: 9. CDR3 DNA: TGCGCCAGCAGCTTACGTCCCGGGACAGGCATGAACACTGAAGCTTTCTTT. Its protein product is CASSLRPGTGMNTEAFF.

The CDR3 loop is CASSYSPRSGPFF. In DNA, the CDR3 is TGTGCCAGCAGTTACTCCCCCAGAAGCGGCCCGTTCTTC. J is TRBJ2-1 and V is TRBV6-5; D is perhaps TRBD2 (5 bases). Trimming took off 0 bases at V and 15 bases at J, with 15 bases between the two ends. Per germline, CDR1 MNHEY and CDR2 SVGAGI. The CDR3 totals 13 residues.

The chain carries TRBV28 and TRBJ1-3; no clear D. The CDR3 is 17 amino acids. In germline, CDR1 is MDHEN, CDR2 SYDVKM. V gave up 8 bases and J gave up 0 bases, with 20 bases separating them. The CDR3 sequence is CASLSRSRPSSGNTIYF. CDR3 sequence (DNA): TGTGCCAGCTTAAGTCGATCGCGACCGAGCTCTGGAAACACCATATATTTT.

In the case of this clone: This same CDR3 is encoded by further DNA sequences in the sample. This rearrangement joins TRBV29-1 to TRBJ1-2; TRBD1 might be the D (5 bases). From germline, CDR1 is SQVTM and CDR2 ANQGSEA. This CDR3 has 14 residues. Trimming left V 6 bases short and J 0 bases short, with 14 bases between. As DNA, the CDR3 is TGCAGCGTAGCACCCGGGACCGCTAACTATGGCTACACCTTC. Amino acids: CSVAPGTANYGYTF.

The rearrangement links TRBV6-1 to TRBJ2-3; D gene ambiguous. The CDR3 spans 15 residues. The germline V gene encodes CDR1 MNHNS and CDR2 SASEGT. With 6 bases removed from V and 6 bases from J, the gap between germline ends came to 19 bases. Written as DNA, the CDR3 is TGTGCCAGCAGCCCTGAAAGGGCCCTCCAGGATACGCAGTATTTT. This gives the protein CASSPERALQDTQYF.

This rearrangement joins TRBV5-4 to TRBJ1-5; D not resolved. The CDR3 is made up of 15 amino acids. V lost 4 bases, J lost 5 bases, and 16 bases lay in between. In germline, CDR1 is SGHNT, CDR2 YYREEE (reference sequence). The CDR3 DNA sequence: TGTGCCAGCAGCGCCGGCGGCAGAATCGATCAGCCCCAGCATTTT. Protein: CASSAGGRIDQPQHF.

The chain recombines TRBV28 with TRBJ1-2; no clear D. This CDR3 comprises 16 residues. V was clipped by 4 bases and J by 4 bases, with 19 bases between them. The germline gives CDR1 MDHEN, CDR2 SYDVKM. This chain's CDR3 is CASSSRHGRGFYGYTF. The CDR3 DNA is TGTGCCAGCAGTTCGCGTCATGGACGGGGATTCTATGGCTACACCTTC.

The V and J genes are TRBV2 and TRBJ2-6; D is unresolved. The V end lost 7 bases, the J end lost 0 bases, and 7 bases lay between the germline ends. The CDR3 spans 14 residues. Germline lookup yields CDR1 SNHLY and CDR2 FYNNEI. Here the CDR3 DNA reads TGTGCCAGCAAAATTGACTCTGGGGCCAACGTCCTGACTTTC. This encodes CASKIDSGANVLTF.

The chain combines TRBV29-1 with TRBJ2-3; tentatively, D is TRBD2 (6 bases). This CDR3 has 14 amino acids. Germline V gene lookup returns CDR1 SQVTM and CDR2 ANQGSEA. The V and J ends lost 3 bases and 4 bases respectively, with 14 bases between them. CDR3 sequence reads: CSVDWGRSSDTQYF. Here the CDR3 DNA reads TGCAGCGTTGACTGGGGGAGGTCATCAGATACGCAGTATTTT.

The chain uses TRBV5-4 and TRBJ1-1; D perhaps matches TRBD1 (6 bases). Trimming took off 0 bases at V and 0 bases at J, with 9 bases between the two ends. The CDR3 is made up of 15 amino acids. Germline CDR1 is SGHNT and CDR2 is YYREEE (reference sequence). The CDR3: CASSLDRVLNTEAFF. The CDR3 region has the DNA TGTGCCAGCAGCTTGGACAGGGTTTTGAACACTGAAGCTTTCTTT.

J is TRBJ1-5 and V is TRBV9; no clear D. This CDR3 is 14 amino acids long. CDR1 and CDR2 (germline): SGDLS, YYNGEE. V was pared by 0 bases and J by 10 bases, with 14 bases between. CDR3 coding DNA: TGTGCCAGCAGCGTAGGCCCAGATCGGGTACCCCAGCATTTT. The encoded protein is CASSVGPDRVPQHF.

The rearrangement joins TRBV28 to TRBJ2-7; tentatively, D is TRBD2 (7 bases). The V gene's germline CDR1 is MDHEN and CDR2 SYDVKM. The CDR3 consists of 14 residues. Deletions cut 5 bases from V and 1 base from J, with 12 bases between. The CDR3 DNA reads TGTGCCAGCAGTAGGGGGGGGATATCCTACGAGCAGTACTTC. Amino acids: CASSRGGISYEQYF.

The chain has TRBV27 and TRBJ1-4; D is unresolved. The CDR3 is 15 residues long. V was trimmed by 6 bases and J by 0 bases, leaving 11 bases between them. Germline CDR1 and CDR2: MNHEY and SMNVEV (reference sequence). DNA of the CDR3: TGTGCCAGCAGGAAGGGCGTGGCAACTAATGAAAAACTGTTTTTT. Translating it yields CASRKGVATNEKLFF.

This clone appeared a single time. The chain uses TRBV27 and TRBJ2-7; 13 nucleotides match TRBD2. This CDR3 is 17 amino acids long. Germline lookup yields CDR1 MNHEY and CDR2 SMNVEV (reference sequence). V was pared by 6 bases and J by 5 bases, with 13 bases of the junction left unmatched. CDR3: CASRRGLAGVYSNEQYF. The CDR3 DNA is TGTGCCAGCAGACGCGGACTAGCGGGAGTTTATAGTAACGAGCAGTACTTC.

Concerning this clone: This sample also contains other DNA sequences that code for the same CDR3. V and J are TRBV19 and TRBJ1-3, with D perhaps TRBD1 (6 bases). Trimming removed 6 bases at V and 3 bases at J, with 12 bases between. The CDR3 totals 14 residues. Germline V gene data show CDR1 as LNHDA and CDR2 as SQIVND (reference sequence). In nucleotides, the CDR3 is TGTGCCAGTAGCTTCCAGGGGAGTGGAAACACCATATATTTT. Protein product: CASSFQGSGNTIYF.